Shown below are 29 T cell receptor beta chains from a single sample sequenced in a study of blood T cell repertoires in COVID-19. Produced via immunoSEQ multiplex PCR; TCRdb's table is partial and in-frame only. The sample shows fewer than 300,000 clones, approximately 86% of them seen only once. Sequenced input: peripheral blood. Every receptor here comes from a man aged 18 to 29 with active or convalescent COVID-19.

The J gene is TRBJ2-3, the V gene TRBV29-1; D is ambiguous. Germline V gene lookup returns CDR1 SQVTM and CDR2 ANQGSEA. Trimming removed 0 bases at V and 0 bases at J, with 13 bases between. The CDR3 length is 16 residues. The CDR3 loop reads CSVEDWYDTSTDTQYF. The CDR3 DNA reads TGCAGCGTTGAAGATTGGTACGATACTAGCACAGATACGCAGTATTTT.

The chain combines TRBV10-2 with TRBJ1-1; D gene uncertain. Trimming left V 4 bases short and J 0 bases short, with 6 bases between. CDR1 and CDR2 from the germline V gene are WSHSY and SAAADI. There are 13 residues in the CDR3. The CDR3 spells CASSVSLNTEAFF. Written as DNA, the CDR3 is TGCGCCAGCAGTGTCAGTTTGAACACTGAAGCTTTCTTT.

The chain's CDR3 is CASSPQGLSYEQYF. DNA of the CDR3: TGTGCCAGCAGCCCCCAGGGGCTATCCTACGAGCAGTACTTC. This chain links TRBV11-2 with TRBJ2-7, with D possibly matching TRBD1 (6 bases). Per germline, CDR1 SGHAT and CDR2 FQNNGV. V lost 5 bases and J lost 1, with 12 bases in between. The CDR3 sequence is 14 residues long.

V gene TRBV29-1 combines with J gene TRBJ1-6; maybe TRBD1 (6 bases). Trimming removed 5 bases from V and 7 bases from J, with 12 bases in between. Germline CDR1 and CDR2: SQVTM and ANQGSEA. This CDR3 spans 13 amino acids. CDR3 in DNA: TGCAGCGTTAAACAGGGTTCCAATTCACCCCTCCACTTT. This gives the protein CSVKQGSNSPLHF.

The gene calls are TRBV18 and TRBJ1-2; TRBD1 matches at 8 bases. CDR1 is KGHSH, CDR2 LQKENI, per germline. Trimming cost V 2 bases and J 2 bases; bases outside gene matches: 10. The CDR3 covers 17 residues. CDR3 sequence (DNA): TGTGCCAGCTCACCAAATCCCGGACAGGGTGAAAACTATGGCTACACCTTC. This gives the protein CASSPNPGQGENYGYTF.

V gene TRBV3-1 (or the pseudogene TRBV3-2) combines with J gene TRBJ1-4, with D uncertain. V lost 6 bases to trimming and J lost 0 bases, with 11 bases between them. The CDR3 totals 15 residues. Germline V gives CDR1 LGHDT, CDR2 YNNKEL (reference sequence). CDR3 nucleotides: TGTGCCAGCAGGGCAAGTAGCGCAACTAATGAAAAACTGTTTTTT. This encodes CASRASSATNEKLFF.

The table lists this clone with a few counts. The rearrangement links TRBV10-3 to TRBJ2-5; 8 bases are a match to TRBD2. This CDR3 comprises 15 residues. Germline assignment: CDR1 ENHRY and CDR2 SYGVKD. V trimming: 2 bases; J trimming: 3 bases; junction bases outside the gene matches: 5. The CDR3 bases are TGTGCCATCAGTGAGGCTATTAGCGGGGAAGAGACCCAGTACTTC. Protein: CAISEAISGEETQYF.

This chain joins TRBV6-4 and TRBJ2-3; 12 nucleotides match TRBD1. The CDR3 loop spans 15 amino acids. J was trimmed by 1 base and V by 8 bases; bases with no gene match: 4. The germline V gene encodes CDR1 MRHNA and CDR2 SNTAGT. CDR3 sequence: CASAGTGGGTDTQYF. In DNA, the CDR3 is TGTGCCAGCGCCGGGACAGGGGGCGGCACAGATACGCAGTATTTT.

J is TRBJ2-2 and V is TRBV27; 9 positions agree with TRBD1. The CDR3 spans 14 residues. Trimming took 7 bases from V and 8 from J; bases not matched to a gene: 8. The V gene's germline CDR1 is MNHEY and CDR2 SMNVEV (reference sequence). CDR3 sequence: CASTPGTGKGELFF. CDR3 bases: TGTGCCAGCACCCCCGGGACAGGGAAGGGGGAGCTGTTTTTT.

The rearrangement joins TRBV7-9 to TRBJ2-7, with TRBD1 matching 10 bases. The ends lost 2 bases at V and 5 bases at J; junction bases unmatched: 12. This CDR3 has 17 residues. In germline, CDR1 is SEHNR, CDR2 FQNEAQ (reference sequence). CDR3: CASSLRTGTGDTNEQYF. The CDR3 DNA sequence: TGTGCCAGCAGCTTACGGACTGGGACAGGGGATACGAACGAGCAGTACTTC.

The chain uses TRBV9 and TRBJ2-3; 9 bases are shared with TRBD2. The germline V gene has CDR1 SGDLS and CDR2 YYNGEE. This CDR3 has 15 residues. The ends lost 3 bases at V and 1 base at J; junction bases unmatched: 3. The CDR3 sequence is CASSASGVGTDTQYF. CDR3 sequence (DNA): TGTGCCAGCAGCGCTAGCGGGGTCGGCACAGATACGCAGTATTTT. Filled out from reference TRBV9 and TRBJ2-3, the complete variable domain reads DSGVTQTPKHLITATGQRVTLRCSPRSGDLSVYWYQQSLDQGLQFLIQYYNGEERAKGNILERFSAQQFPDLHSELNLSSLELGDSALYFCASSASGVGTDTQYFGPGTRLTVL.

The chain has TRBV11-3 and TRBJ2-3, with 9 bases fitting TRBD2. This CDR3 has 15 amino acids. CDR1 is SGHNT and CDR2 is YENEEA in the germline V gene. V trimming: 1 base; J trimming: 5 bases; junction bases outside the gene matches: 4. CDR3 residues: CASSLGGGAGDTQYF. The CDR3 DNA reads TGTGCCAGCAGCTTAGGCGGGGGGGCGGGAGATACGCAGTATTTT.

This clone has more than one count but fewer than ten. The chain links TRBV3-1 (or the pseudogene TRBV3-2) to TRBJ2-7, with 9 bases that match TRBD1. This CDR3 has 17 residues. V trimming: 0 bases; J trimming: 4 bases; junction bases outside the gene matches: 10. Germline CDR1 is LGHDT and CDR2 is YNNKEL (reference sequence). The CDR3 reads CASSQDCRDRATYEQYF. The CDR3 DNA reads TGTGCCAGCAGCCAAGATTGCCGGGACAGGGCAACATACGAGCAGTACTTC.

The CDR3 here is CASSPEGQGDSGYTF. DNA of the CDR3: TGTGCCAGCAGCCCCGAGGGACAGGGTGACTCTGGCTACACCTTC. V and J are TRBV5-4 and TRBJ1-2, with 9 bases that match TRBD1. Germline CDR1 and CDR2: SGHNT and YYREEE (reference sequence). The CDR3 sequence is 15 residues long. After removal of 4 bases from V and 7 bases from J, the junction contained 11 bases not matched to a gene.

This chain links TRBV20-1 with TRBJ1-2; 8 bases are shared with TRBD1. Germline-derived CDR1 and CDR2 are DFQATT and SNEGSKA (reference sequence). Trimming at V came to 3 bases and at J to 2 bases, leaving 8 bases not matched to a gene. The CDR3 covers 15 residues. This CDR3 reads CSASMRTGWNYGYTF. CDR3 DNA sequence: TGCAGTGCTAGTATGAGGACAGGGTGGAACTATGGCTACACCTTC.

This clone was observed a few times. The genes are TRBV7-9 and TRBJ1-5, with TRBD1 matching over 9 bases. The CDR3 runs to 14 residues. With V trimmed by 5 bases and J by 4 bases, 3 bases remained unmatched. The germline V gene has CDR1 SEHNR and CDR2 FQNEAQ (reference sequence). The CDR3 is CASSPGTGNQPQHF. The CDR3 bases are TGTGCCAGCAGCCCGGGGACAGGGAATCAGCCCCAGCATTTT.

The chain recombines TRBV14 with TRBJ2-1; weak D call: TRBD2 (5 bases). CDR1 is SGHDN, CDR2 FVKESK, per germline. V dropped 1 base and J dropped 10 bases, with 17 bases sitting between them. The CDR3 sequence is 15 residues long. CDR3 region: CASSQVSKRTGEQFF. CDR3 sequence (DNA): TGTGCCAGCAGCCAAGTGTCCAAGCGGACCGGGGAGCAGTTCTTC.

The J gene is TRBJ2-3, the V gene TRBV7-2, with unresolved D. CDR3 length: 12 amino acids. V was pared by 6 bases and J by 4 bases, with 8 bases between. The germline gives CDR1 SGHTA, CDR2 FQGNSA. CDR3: CASSISADTQYF. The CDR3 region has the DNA TGTGCCAGCAGTATATCCGCAGATACGCAGTATTTT.

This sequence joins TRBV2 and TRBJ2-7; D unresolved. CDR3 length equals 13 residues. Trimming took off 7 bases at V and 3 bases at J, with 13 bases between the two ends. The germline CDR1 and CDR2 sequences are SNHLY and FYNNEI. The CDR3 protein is CASKRSLHYEQYF. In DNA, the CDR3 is TGTGCCAGCAAACGGTCACTCCACTACGAGCAGTACTTC.

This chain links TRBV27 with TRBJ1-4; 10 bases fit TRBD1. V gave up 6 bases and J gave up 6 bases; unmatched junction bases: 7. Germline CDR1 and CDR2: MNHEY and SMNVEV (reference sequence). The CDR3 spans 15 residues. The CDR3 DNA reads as TGTGCCAGCAGAAAGACAGGGGGCATAGATGAAAAACTGTTTTTT. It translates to CASRKTGGIDEKLFF.

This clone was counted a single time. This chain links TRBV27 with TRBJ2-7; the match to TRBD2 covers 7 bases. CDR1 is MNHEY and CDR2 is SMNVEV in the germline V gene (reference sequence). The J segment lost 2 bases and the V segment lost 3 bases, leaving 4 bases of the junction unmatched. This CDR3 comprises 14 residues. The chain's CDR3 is CASSFLADTYEQYF. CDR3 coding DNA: TGTGCCAGCAGTTTCCTAGCGGATACCTACGAGCAGTACTTC.

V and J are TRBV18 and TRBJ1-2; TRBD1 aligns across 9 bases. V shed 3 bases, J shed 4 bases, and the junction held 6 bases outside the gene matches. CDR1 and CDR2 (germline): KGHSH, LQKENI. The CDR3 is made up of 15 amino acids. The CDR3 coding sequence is TGTGCCAGCTCACCGCTGAAGGACAGGGGCTATGGCTACACCTTC. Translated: CASSPLKDRGYGYTF. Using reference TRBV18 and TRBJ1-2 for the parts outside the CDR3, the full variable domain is NAGVMQNPRHLVRRRGQEARLRCSPMKGHSHVYWYRQLPEEGLKFMVYLQKENIIDESGMPKERFSAEFPKEGPSILRIQQVVRGDSAAYFCASSPLKDRGYGYTFGSGTRLTVV.

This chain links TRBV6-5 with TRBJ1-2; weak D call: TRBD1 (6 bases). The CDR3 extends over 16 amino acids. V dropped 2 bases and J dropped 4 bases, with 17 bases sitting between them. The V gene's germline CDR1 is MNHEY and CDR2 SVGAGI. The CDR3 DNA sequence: TGTGCCAGCAGTTACGGTAGCACAGGGTTACCCTATGGCTACACCTTC. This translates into CASSYGSTGLPYGYTF.

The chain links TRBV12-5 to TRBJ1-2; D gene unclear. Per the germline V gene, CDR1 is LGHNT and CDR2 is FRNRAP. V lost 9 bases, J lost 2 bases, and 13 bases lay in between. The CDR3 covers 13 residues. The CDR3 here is CASDPGVNYGYTF. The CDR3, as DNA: TGTGCTAGCGATCCCGGGGTAAACTATGGCTACACCTTC.

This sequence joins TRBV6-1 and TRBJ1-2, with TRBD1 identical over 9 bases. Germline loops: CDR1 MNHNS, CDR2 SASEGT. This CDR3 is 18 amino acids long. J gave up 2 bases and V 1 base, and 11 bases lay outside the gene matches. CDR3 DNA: TGTGCCAGCAGTGAAGACGTATCGGGACAGGGTTTAAACTATGGCTACACCTTC. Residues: CASSEDVSGQGLNYGYTF.

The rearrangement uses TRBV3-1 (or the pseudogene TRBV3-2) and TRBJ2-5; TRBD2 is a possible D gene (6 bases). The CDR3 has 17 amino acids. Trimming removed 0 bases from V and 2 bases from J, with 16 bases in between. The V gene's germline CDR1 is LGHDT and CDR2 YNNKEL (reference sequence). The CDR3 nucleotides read TGTGCCAGCAGCCAAGAGATGATTAGCGGAAGGCAAGAGACCCAGTACTTC. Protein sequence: CASSQEMISGRQETQYF.

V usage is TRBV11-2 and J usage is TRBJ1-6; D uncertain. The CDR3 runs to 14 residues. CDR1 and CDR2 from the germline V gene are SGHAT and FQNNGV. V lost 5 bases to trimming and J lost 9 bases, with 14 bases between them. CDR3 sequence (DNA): TGTGCCAGCAGCCCTGCGGGGAGCGGTTCACCCCTCCACTTT. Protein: CASSPAGSGSPLHF.

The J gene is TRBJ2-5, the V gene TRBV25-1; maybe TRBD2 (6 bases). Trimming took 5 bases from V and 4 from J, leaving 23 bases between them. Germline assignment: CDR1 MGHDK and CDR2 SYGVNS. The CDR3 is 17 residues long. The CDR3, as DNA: TGTGCCAGCAGTCATACCGGGCCCCGGAGGGTTGGAGAGACCCAGTACTTC. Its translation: CASSHTGPRRVGETQYF.

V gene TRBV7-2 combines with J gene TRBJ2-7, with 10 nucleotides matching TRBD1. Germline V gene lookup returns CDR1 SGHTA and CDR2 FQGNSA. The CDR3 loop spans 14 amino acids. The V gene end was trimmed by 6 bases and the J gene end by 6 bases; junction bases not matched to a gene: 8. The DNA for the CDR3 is TGTGCCAGCAGTTTCTTAGGACAGGGGGGCGAGCAGTACTTC. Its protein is CASSFLGQGGEQYF.